This paragraph reports one T cell receptor (beta chain). What it binds is unknown. This entry belongs to a study of a mutant IDH1 vaccine in newly diagnosed glioma. The wider study: Patients began vaccination 4-6 weeks after radiotherapy alone, or with temozolomide cycles.

The time point was: week 23, last vaccination. The vaccine gave 300 ug of a 20-mer mutant IDH1 peptide subcutaneously per dose. The donor cohort comprised cases of new WHO grade 3 or 4 IDH1-mutant, ATRX-lost astrocytoma. Clones were sequenced by immunoSEQ multiplex PCR, and TCRdb holds only the in-frame ones, with some missing. The table has 35,000 to 50,000 clones, roughly 84% seen once. The sequences come from PBMCs, collected from a glioma patient whose treatment included an IDH1 peptide vaccine. The TCR was taken from a woman aged 18-35 years with glioma. Some clones in this sample may be carry-over from other donors' samples.

In nucleotides, the CDR3 is TGTGCCAGCAGCTTGTCAGGGTCAGGACAGCCCCAGCATTTT. Translating it yields CASSLSGSGQPQHF. The chain uses TRBV5-4 and TRBJ1-5; possible D gene TRBD1, 5 bases. The CDR3 spans 14 residues. V shed 1 base and J shed 7 bases, with 12 bases lying between them. Germline CDR1 SGHNT, CDR2 YYREEE (reference sequence).